Each of the 2 T cell receptor beta chains below was sequenced from the same sample in a study of shared clonotypes between healthy human individuals. Some clones are missing from TCRdb's copy, which holds only in-frame ones; the method was immunoSEQ multiplex PCR. The sample shows 850,000 to 1,200,000 clones, about 75% of them seen only once. Sequenced sample: memory CD4+ T cells sorted from blood. Described subset: CD45RA-negative fraction. The receptors here all came from a man between 18 and 29 years old in good health.

The rearrangement uses TRBV5-1 and TRBJ1-1; unclear D gene. CDR1 SGHRS and CDR2 YFSETQ come from the germline V gene. V gave up 2 bases and J gave up 0 bases, with 11 bases separating them. This CDR3 has 15 residues. The CDR3 DNA reads TGCGCCAGCAGCTTTAGTCAGGCCCTGAACACTGAAGCTTTCTTT. Protein product: CASSFSQALNTEAFF.

This clone was detected only a few times. The rearrangement joins TRBV6-5 to TRBJ1-6, with D perhaps matching TRBD1 (5 bases). CDR1 is MNHEY, CDR2 SVGAGI, per germline. The germline V and J ends were trimmed by 11 bases and 3 bases, with 17 bases remaining between them. CDR3 length equals 15 residues. The CDR3 nucleotides are TGTGCCTCCCTGCCGGGGCGGAACTATAATTCACCCCTCCACTTT. Protein: CASLPGRNYNSPLHF.